This TCR beta chain derives from a study of CD8+ T cells in alopecia areata. Study-level findings and limits: An increase in clonality over normal scalp was evident in lesional scalp, especially alopecia totalis/universalis.

In this sample, this clone turned up once. Antigen specificity is unknown. As the sequencing template, cDNA was produced by extracting RNA and reverse transcribing it. Produced via immunoSEQ multiplex PCR; TCRdb's table is partial and in-frame only. The sample includes about 130,000 clones, about 57% seen only once; the top ten take 3.5% to 5.5%. The sorting of PBMCs gave CD4+ and CD8+ T cells. The receptor was derived from a human donor with alopecia areata. Sequencing used CD4+ T cells sorted from blood, obtained at week 0.

The CDR3 sequence: CASSQAGFHEQYF. The CDR3 DNA is TGTGCCAGCAGCCAAGCGGGTTTCCACGAGCAGTACTTC. The V call is TRBV16, the J call TRBJ2-7, with D possibly being TRBD2 (5 bases). This CDR3 has 13 amino acids. Trimming pared 2 bases from V and 5 bases from J, leaving 10 bases between. Germline V lookup: CDR1 KGHSY, CDR2 FQNENV. The full variable domain, its missing parts supplied by reference TRBV16 and TRBJ2-7, is GEEVAQTPKHLVRGEGQKAKLYCAPIKGHSYVFWYQQVLKNEFKFLISFQNENVFDETGMPKERFSAKCLPNSPCSLEIQATKLEDSAVYFCASSQAGFHEQYFGPGTRLTVT.